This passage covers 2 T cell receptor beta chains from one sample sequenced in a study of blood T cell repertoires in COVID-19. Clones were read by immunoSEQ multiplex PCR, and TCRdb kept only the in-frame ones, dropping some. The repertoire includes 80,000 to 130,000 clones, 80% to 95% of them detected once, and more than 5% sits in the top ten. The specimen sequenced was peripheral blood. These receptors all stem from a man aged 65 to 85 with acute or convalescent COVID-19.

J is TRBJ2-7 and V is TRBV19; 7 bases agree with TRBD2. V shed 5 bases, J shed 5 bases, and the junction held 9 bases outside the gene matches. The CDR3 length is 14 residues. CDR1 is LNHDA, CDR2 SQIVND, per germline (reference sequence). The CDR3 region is CASSPSWGGNEQYF. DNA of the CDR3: TGTGCCAGTAGTCCCTCGTGGGGGGGGAACGAGCAGTACTTC.

CDR3 coding DNA: TGTGCCAGCAGCCTGGACAGGCAGGAGGGCTACACCTTC. Translated, it gives CASSLDRQEGYTF. The V gene is TRBV7-3, the J gene TRBJ1-2; 7 nucleotides line up with TRBD1. Looked up from germline, CDR1 is SGHTA and CDR2 is FQGTGA. The CDR3 is made up of 13 amino acids. V shed 5 bases and J 8 bases; nucleotides not matched to a gene: 8.